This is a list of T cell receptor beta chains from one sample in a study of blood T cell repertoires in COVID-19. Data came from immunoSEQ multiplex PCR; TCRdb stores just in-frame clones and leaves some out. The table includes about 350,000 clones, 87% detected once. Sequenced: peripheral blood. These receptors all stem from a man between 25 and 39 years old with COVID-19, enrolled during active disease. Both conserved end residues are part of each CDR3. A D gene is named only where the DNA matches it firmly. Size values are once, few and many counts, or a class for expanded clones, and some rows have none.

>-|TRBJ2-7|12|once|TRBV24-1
CATSETGTEQYF
TGTGCCACCAGTGAAACAGGGACCGAGCAGTACTTC
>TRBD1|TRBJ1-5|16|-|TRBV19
CASSITRTGGNQPQHF
TGTGCCAGTAGTATTACCAGGACAGGGGGCAATCAGCCCCAGCATTTT
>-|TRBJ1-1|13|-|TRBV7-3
CASSRTENTEAFF
TGTGCCAGCAGCCGAACAGAAAACACTGAAGCTTTCTTT
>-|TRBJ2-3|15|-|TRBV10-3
CAISFQDTSTDTQYF
TGTGCCATCAGCTTCCAGGACACCTCCACAGATACGCAGTATTTT
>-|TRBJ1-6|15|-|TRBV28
CASSPPSSYNSPLHF
TGTGCCAGCAGTCCACCGAGCTCCTATAATTCACCCCTCCACTTT
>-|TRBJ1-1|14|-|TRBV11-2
CASSLREGFSEAFF
TGTGCCAGCAGCTTACGAGAGGGATTTAGTGAAGCTTTCTTT
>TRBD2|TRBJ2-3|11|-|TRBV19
CASRGLAAQYF
TGTGCCAGTAGGGGACTAGCGGCGCAGTATTTT
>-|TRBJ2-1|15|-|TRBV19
CASKRGTQPPNEQFF
TGTGCCAGTAAGAGAGGGACTCAGCCCCCCAATGAGCAGTTCTTC
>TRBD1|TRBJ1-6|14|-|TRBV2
CATLEGQGRTPLHF
TGTGCCACCCTTGAGGGACAGGGGAGGACACCCCTCCACTTT
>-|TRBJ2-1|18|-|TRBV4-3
CASSQGAAAESSYNEQFF
TGCGCCAGCAGCCAAGGCGCAGCGGCTGAAAGCTCCTACAATGAGCAGTTCTTC
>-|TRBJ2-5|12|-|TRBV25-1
CASSEVRETQYF
TGTGCCAGCAGTGAAGTGCGAGAGACCCAGTACTTC
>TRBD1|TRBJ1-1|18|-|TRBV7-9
CASSQTDRGLVTNTEAFF
TGTGCCAGCAGCCAAACGGACAGGGGGCTGGTTACGAACACTGAAGCTTTCTTT
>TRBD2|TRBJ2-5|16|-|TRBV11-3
CASSLGLAGGPETQYF
TGTGCCAGCAGCTTGGGACTAGCGGGGGGGCCCGAGACCCAGTACTTC
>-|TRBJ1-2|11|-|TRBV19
CASSIWHGYTF
TGTGCCAGTAGTATATGGCATGGCTACACCTTC
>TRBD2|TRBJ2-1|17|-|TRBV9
CASSVVASGASYNEQFF
TGTGCCAGCAGCGTAGTGGCTAGCGGGGCCTCCTACAATGAGCAGTTCTTC
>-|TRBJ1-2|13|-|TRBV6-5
CASIGRRDYGYTF
TGTGCCAGCATCGGAAGGCGGGACTATGGCTACACCTTC
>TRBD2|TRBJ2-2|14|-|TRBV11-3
CASSPGGGAGELFF
TGTGCCAGCAGCCCGGGAGGCGGGGCCGGGGAGCTGTTTTTT
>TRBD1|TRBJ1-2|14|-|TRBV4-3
CASSHGQGFYGYTF
TGCGCCAGCAGCCATGGACAGGGATTCTATGGCTACACCTTC
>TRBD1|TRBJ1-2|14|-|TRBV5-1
CASSLGDRDYGYTF
TGCGCCAGCAGCCTAGGGGACAGAGACTATGGCTACACCTTC
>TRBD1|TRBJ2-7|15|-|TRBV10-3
CAISGKGTGGYEQYF
TGTGCCATCAGTGGGAAAGGGACAGGGGGCTACGAGCAGTACTTC
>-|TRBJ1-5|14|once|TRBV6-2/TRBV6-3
CASSYSQSNQPQHF
TGTGCCAGCAGTTACTCGCAGAGCAATCAGCCCCAGCATTTT
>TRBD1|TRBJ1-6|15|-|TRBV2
CASILTGGANSPLHF
TGTGCCAGCATTTTGACAGGGGGCGCAAATTCACCCCTCCACTTT
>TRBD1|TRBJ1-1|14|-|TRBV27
CASSLRAGGTEAFF
TGTGCCAGCAGTCTACGGGCAGGGGGGACTGAAGCTTTCTTT
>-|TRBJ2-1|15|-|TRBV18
CASSPFDSAYNEQFF
TGTGCCAGCTCACCCTTCGACAGTGCCTACAATGAGCAGTTCTTC
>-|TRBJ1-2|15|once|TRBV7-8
CASSFLSQGHYGYTF
TGTGCCAGCAGCTTTCTGTCGCAGGGGCACTATGGCTACACCTTC
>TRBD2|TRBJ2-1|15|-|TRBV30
CAWSVGLAGSDEQFF
TGTGCCTGGAGTGTGGGGCTAGCGGGATCCGATGAGCAGTTCTTC
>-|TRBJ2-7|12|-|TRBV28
CASSSPGNEQYF
TGTGCCAGCAGTTCCCCCGGGAACGAGCAGTACTTC
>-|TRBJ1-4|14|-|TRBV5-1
CASSEQGKGEKLFF
TGCGCCAGCAGCGAACAGGGTAAAGGGGAAAAACTGTTTTTT
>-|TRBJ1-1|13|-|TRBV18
CASSPGQNTEAFF
TGTGCCAGCTCACCAGGACAGAACACTGAAGCTTTCTTT
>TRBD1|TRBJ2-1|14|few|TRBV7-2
CASSLDRVYNEQFF
TGTGCCAGCAGCTTGGACAGGGTGTACAATGAGCAGTTCTTC
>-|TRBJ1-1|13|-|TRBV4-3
CASSQNSNTEAFF
TGCGCCAGCAGCCAAAACAGCAACACTGAAGCTTTCTTT
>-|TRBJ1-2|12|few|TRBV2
CASSPGDYGYTF
TGTGCCAGCAGTCCAGGGGACTATGGCTACACCTTC
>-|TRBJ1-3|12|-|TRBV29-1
CSVEEAGNTIYF
TGCAGCGTTGAAGAAGCCGGAAACACCATATATTTT
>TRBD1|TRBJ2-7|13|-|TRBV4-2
CATSDRGGYEQYF
TGTGCCACCTCGGACAGGGGGGGTTACGAGCAGTACTTC
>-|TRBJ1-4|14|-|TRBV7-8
CASSLGELSEKLFF
TGTGCCAGCAGCTTAGGGGAGTTGTCCGAAAAACTGTTTTTT
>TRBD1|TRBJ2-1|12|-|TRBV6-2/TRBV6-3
CASSNRGNEQFF
TGTGCCAGCAGTAACAGGGGAAATGAGCAGTTCTTC
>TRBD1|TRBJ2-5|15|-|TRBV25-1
CASSGKATGLETQYF
TGTGCCAGCAGTGGCAAAGCGACAGGGTTGGAGACCCAGTACTTC
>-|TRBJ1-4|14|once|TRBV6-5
CASRRGATNEKLFF
TGTGCCAGCCGACGGGGGGCAACTAATGAAAAACTGTTTTTT
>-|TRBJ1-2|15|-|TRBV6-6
CASRRSGPYNYGYTF
TGTGCCAGCCGTAGGTCAGGGCCCTATAATTATGGCTACACCTTC
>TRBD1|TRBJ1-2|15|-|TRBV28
CASSPSGTDPYGYTF
TGTGCCAGCAGTCCCTCCGGGACAGATCCTTATGGCTACACCTTC
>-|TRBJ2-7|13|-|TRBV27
CASSFGRRYEQYF
TGTGCCAGCAGTTTTGGGAGGAGGTACGAGCAGTACTTC
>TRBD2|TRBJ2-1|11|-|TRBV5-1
CASGLADEQFF
TGCGCCAGCGGTCTAGCGGATGAGCAGTTCTTC
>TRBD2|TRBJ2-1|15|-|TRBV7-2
CASSSLAGGYNEQFF
TGTGCCAGCAGTAGTCTAGCGGGAGGCTACAATGAGCAGTTCTTC
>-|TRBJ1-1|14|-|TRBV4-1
CASSRQTLNTEAFF
TGCGCCAGCAGCCGACAGACCCTGAACACTGAAGCTTTCTTT
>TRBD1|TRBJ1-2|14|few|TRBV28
CASSRTGGRMGYTF
TGTGCCAGCAGCCGGACAGGGGGACGGATGGGCTACACCTTC
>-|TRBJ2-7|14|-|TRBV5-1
CASTTSGGLYEQYF
TGCGCCAGCACAACGAGCGGAGGCCTCTACGAGCAGTACTTC
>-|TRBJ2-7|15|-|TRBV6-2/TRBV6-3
CASSPGKGVRYEQYF
TGTGCCAGCAGTCCAGGAAAGGGAGTTCGCTACGAGCAGTACTTC
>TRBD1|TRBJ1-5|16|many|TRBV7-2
CASSPQDHRGDQPQHF
TGTGCCAGCAGCCCCCAGGACCACAGGGGAGATCAGCCCCAGCATTTT
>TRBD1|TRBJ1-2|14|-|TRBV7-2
CASSPLQGVDGYTF
TGTGCCAGCAGCCCCTTACAGGGGGTTGATGGCTACACCTTC
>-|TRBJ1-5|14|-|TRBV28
CASSLSNFGQPQHF
TGTGCCAGCAGTTTATCCAACTTCGGTCAGCCCCAGCATTTT
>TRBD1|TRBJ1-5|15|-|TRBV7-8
CASSAGQGFNQPQHF
TGTGCCAGCAGCGCGGGACAGGGATTCAATCAGCCCCAGCATTTT
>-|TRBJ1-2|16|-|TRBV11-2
CASSLVSPSHNYGYTF
TGTGCCAGCAGCTTAGTCTCCCCCAGTCATAACTATGGCTACACCTTC